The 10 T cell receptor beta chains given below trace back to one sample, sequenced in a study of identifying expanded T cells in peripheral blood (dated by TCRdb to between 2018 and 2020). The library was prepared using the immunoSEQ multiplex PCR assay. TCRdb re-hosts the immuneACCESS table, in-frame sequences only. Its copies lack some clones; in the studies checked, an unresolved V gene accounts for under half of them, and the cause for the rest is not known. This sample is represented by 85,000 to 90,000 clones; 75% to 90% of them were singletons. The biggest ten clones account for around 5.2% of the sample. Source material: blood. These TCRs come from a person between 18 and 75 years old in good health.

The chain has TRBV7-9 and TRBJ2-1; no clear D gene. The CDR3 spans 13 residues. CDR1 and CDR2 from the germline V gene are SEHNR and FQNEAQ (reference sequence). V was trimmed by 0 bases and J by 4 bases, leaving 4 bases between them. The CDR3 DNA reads TGTGCCAGCAGCTTAGCGCTGTACAATGAGCAGTTCTTC. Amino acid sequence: CASSLALYNEQFF.

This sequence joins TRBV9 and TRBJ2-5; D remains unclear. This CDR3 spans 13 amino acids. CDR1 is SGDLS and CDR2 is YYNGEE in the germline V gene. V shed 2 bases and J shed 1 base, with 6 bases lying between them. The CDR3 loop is CASSVAGQETQYF. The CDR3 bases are TGTGCCAGCAGCGTGGCCGGCCAAGAGACCCAGTACTTC. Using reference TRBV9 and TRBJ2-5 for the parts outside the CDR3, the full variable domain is DSGVTQTPKHLITATGQRVTLRCSPRSGDLSVYWYQQSLDQGLQFLIQYYNGEERAKGNILERFSAQQFPDLHSELNLSSLELGDSALYFCASSVAGQETQYFGPGTRLLVL.

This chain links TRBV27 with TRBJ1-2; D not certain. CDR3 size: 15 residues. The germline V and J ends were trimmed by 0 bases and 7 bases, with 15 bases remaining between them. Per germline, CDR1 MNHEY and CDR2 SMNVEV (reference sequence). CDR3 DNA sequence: TGTGCCAGCAGTTTATCGATCGTGGGTATCGGTGGCTACACCTTC. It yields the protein CASSLSIVGIGGYTF.

Here the CDR3 DNA reads TGTGCCATCAGCAAACAGGGGGCCTCCTACGAGCAGTACTTC. Translating it yields CAISKQGASYEQYF. This chain links TRBV10-3 with TRBJ2-7; TRBD1 agrees at 9 bases. Germline V gene lookup returns CDR1 ENHRY and CDR2 SYGVKD. V lost 6 bases and J lost 0; bases outside the gene matches: 3. This CDR3 comprises 14 residues.

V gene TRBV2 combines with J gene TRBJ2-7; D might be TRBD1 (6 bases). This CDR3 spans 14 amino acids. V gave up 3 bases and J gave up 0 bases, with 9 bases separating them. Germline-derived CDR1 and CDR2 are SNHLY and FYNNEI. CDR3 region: CASSDRGNSYEQYF. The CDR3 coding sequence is TGTGCCAGCAGTGATAGGGGGAACTCCTACGAGCAGTACTTC.

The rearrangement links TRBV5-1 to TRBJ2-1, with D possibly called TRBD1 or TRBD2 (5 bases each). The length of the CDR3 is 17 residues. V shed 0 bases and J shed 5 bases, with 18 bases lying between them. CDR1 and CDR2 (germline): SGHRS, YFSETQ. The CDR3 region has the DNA TGCGCCAGCAGCTTGGCCAAGTTGAGGGGACCCCACAATGAGCAGTTCTTC. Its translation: CASSLAKLRGPHNEQFF.

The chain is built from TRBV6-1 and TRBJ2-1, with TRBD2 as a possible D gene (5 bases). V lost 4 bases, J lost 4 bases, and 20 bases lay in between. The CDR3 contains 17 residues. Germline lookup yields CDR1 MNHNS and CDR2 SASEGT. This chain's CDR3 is CASSARALSPLYNEQFF. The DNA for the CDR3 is TGTGCCAGCAGTGCGCGGGCCCTAAGCCCCCTTTACAATGAGCAGTTCTTC.

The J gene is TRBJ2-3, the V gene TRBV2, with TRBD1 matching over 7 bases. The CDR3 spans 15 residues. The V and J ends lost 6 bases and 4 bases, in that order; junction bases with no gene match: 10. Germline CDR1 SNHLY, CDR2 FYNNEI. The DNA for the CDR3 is TGTGCCAGCAGGGGACAGTCTTCGGTGGCAGATACGCAGTATTTT. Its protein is CASRGQSSVADTQYF.

CDR3 region: CASSASGGQPDTQYF. The CDR3 nucleotides are TGTGCCAGCAGCGCCTCGGGGGGGCAACCAGATACGCAGTATTTT. The J gene is TRBJ2-3, the V gene TRBV9; 8 positions match TRBD2. Germline V gene lookup returns CDR1 SGDLS and CDR2 YYNGEE. This CDR3 region has 15 residues. Germline trimming cut 3 bases from V and 4 bases from J; bases unmatched to any gene: 7.

This CDR3 is CSVPAAGGDTQYF. CDR3 coding DNA: TGCAGCGTCCCGGCGGCCGGGGGGGATACGCAGTATTTT. The chain uses TRBV29-1 and TRBJ2-3; 7 positions match TRBD2. The ends lost 6 bases at V and 6 bases at J; junction bases unmatched: 9. Germline values: CDR1 SQVTM, CDR2 ANQGSEA. The CDR3 sequence is 13 residues long.